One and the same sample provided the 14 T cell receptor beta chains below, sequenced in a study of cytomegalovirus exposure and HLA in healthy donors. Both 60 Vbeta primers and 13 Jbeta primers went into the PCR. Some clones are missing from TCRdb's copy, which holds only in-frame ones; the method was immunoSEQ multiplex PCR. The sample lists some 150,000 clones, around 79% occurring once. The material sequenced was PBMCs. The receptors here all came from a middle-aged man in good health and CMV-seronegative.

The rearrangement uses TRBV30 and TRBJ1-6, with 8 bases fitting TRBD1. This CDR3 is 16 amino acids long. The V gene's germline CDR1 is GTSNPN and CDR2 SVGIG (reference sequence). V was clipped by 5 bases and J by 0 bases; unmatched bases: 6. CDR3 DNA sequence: TGTGCCTGGGGGACAGGCCCCAGCTCCTATAATTCACCCCTCCACTTT. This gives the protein CAWGTGPSSYNSPLHF.

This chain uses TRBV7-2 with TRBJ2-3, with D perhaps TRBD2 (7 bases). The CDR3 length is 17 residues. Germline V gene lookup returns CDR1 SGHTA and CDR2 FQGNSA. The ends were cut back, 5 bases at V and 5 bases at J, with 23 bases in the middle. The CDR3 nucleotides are TGTGCCAGCAGCCCGATGAAAGGGGGGAGCGGGATAGATACGCAGTATTTT. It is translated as CASSPMKGGSGIDTQYF.

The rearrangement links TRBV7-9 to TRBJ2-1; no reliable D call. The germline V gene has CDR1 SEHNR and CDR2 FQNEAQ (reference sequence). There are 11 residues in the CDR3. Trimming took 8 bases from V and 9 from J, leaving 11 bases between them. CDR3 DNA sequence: TGTGCCAGCGCCTCGAGGTCTGAGCAGTTCTTC. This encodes CASASRSEQFF.

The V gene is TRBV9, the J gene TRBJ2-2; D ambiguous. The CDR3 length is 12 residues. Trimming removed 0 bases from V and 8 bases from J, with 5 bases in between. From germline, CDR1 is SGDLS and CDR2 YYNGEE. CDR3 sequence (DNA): TGTGCCAGCAGCGTAGCCTTAGGGGAGCTGTTTTTT. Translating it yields CASSVALGELFF.

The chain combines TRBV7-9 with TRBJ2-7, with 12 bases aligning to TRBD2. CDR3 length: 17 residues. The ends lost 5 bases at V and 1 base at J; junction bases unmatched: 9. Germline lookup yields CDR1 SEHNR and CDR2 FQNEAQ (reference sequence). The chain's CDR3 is CASSPRLAGAGSYEQYF. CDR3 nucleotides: TGTGCCAGCAGCCCCCGACTAGCGGGAGCTGGATCCTACGAGCAGTACTTC.

The CDR3: CASSLGPIGAAGYTF. In DNA, the CDR3 is TGTGCCAGCAGCTTGGGGCCAATAGGGGCCGCCGGCTACACCTTC. This chain links TRBV7-9 with TRBJ1-2; tentatively, D is TRBD1 (5 bases). V lost 3 bases, J lost 8 bases, and 19 bases lay in between. The CDR3 has 15 residues. Germline CDR1 is SEHNR and CDR2 is FQNEAQ (reference sequence).

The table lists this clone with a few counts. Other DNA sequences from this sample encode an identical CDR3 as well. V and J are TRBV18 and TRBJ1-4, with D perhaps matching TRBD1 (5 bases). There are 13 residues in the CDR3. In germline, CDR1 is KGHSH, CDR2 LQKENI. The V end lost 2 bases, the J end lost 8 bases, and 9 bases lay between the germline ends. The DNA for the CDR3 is TGTGCCAGCTCACCAGGCCAGGGAGAAAAACTGTTTTTT. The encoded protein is CASSPGQGEKLFF.

In DNA form, the CDR3 reads TGTGCCCCTAGCCACTCCAGAGATACGCAGTATTTT. Protein sequence: CAPSHSRDTQYF. The V call is TRBV7-9, the J call TRBJ2-3; a possible D gene is TRBD2 (5 bases). CDR1 is SEHNR and CDR2 is FQNEAQ in the germline V gene (reference sequence). Trimming pared 11 bases from V and 5 bases from J, leaving 14 bases between. CDR3 length: 12 amino acids.

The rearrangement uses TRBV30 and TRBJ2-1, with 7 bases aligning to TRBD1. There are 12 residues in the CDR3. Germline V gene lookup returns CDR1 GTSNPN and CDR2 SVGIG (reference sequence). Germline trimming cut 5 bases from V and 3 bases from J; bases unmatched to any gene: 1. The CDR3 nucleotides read TGTGCCTGGGGGACAGTCTACAATGAGCAGTTCTTC. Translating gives CAWGTVYNEQFF.

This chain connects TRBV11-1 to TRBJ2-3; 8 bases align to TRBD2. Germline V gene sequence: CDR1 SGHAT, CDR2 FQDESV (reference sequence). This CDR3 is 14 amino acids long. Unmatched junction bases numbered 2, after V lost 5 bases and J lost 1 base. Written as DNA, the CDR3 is TGTGCCAGCAGCGCGCGGGGGGGCACAGATACGCAGTATTTT. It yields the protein CASSARGGTDTQYF.

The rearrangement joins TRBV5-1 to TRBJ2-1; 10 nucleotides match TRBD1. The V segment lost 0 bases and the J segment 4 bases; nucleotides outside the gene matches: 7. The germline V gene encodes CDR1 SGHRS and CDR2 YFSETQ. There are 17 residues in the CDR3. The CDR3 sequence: CASSLALGTGVYNEQFF. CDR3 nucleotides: TGCGCCAGCAGCTTGGCCTTGGGGACAGGGGTTTACAATGAGCAGTTCTTC.

CDR3 nucleotides: TGCGCCAGCAGCTGGCTAGCGGGGGCCTCCTACGAGCAGTACTTC. Its translation is CASSWLAGASYEQYF. The J gene is TRBJ2-7, the V gene TRBV5-1; 10 bases map to TRBD2. The CDR3 spans 15 residues. After removal of 3 bases from V and 0 bases from J, the junction contained 3 bases not matched to a gene. Germline V gene sequence: CDR1 SGHRS, CDR2 YFSETQ.

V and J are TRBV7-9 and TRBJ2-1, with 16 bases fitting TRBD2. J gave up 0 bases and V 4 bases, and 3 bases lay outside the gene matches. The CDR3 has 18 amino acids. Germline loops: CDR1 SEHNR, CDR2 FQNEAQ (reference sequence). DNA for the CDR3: TGTGCCAGCAGCTGGGGACTAGCGGGGGGGCGCTCCTACAATGAGCAGTTCTTC. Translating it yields CASSWGLAGGRSYNEQFF.

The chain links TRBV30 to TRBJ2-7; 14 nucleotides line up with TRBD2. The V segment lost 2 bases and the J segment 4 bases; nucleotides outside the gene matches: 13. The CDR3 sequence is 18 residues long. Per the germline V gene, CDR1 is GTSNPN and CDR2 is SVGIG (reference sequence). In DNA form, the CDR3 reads TGTGCCTGGAGTCACGGGACTAGCGGGGGTCGGGGTCTATACGAGCAGTACTTC. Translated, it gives CAWSHGTSGGRGLYEQYF.